This TCR beta chain is from a study of cytomegalovirus exposure and HLA in healthy donors. Turning to this clone: Its antigen is still unknown.

Study-wide results and caveats: Later on, analysis showed that most CMV-associated TCR beta chains appeared to be HLA-restricted.

Vbeta (60) and Jbeta (13) primers were used in the PCR. The protocol was immunoSEQ multiplex PCR, while the TCRdb copy is restricted to in-frame clones and leaves out a portion. The data contain about 190,000 clones, around 73% of them seen just once; the ten biggest clones take up roughly 2%. Trimming removed 6 bases from V and 3 bases from J, with 6 bases in between. CDR1 is SGHDN, CDR2 FVKESK, per germline. The CDR3 consists of 12 residues. The receptor comes from a woman in her thirties in good health and CMV-seropositive. V is TRBV14 and J is TRBJ1-3; unclear D gene. Sequenced sample: PBMCs. CDR3 sequence reads: CASRHYGNTIYF. The DNA for the CDR3 is TGTGCCAGCAGGCACTATGGAAACACCATATATTTT.